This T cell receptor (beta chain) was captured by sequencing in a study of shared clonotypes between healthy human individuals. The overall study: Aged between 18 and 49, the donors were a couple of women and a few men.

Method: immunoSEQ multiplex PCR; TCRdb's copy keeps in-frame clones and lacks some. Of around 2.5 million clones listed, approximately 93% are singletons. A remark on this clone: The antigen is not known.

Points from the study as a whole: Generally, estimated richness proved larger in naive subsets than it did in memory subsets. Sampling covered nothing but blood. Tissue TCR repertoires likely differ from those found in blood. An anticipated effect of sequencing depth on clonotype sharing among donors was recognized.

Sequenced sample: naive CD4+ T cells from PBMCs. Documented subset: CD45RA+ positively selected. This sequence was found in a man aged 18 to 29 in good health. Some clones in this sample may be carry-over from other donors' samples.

Here the CDR3 reads CASKPLSTDSAVYGYTF. DNA for the CDR3: TGCGCCAGCAAGCCCCTTTCTACGGACAGTGCGGTCTATGGCTACACCTTC. The chain couples TRBV5-1 to TRBJ1-2, with a weak D call TRBD1 (6 bases). The CDR3 loop spans 17 amino acids. Germline V gives CDR1 SGHRS, CDR2 YFSETQ. The V gene lost 6 bases and the J gene lost 4 bases, with 25 bases spanning the gap.